This paragraph reports one TCR beta chain. This sample stems from a study of shared clonotypes between healthy human individuals. Clones were sequenced by immunoSEQ multiplex PCR, and TCRdb holds only the in-frame ones, with some missing. Of under 650,000 clones in the sample, around 96% were seen once. V was clipped by 2 bases and J by 3 bases, with 11 bases between them. The germline CDR1 and CDR2 sequences are MDHEN and SYDVKM. This CDR3 contains 14 residues. The V and J genes are TRBV28 and TRBJ2-7; D is undetermined. Sequencing was done on a sample of naive CD4+ T cells sorted from blood. Documented subset: CD45RA+ positively selected. The sequence was collected from a woman aged 25-40 years in good health. CDR3 nucleotides: TGTGCCAGCAGTTTACAAAGCGTTGTCTACGAGCAGTACTTC. Amino acids: CASSLQSVVYEQYF.